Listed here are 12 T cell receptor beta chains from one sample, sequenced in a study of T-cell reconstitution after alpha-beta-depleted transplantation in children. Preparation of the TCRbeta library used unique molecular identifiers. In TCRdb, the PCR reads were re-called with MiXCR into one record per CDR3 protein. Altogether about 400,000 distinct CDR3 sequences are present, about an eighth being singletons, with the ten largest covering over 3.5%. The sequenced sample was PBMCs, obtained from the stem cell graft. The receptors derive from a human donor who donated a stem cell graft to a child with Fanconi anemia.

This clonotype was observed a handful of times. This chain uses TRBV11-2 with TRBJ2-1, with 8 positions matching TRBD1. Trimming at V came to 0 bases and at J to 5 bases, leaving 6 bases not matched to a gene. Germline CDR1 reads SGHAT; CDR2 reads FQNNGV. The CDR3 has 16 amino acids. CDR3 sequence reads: CASSLEGTGRHNEQFF. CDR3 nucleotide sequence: TGTGCCAGCAGCTTAGAAGGGACAGGCCGACACAATGAGCAGTTCTTC.

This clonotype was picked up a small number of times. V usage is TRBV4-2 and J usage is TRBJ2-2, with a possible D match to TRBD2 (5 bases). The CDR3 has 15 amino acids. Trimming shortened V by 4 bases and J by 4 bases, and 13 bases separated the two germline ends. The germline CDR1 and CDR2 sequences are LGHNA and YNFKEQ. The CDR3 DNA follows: TGTGCCAGCAGCCCCCAAACTAGATTCACCGGGGAGCTGTTTTTT. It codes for CASSPQTRFTGELFF.

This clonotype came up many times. Here the CDR3 DNA reads TGTGCCAGCAGCTCTAGTTGGCAGTCACCCCTCCACTTT. Translating it yields CASSSSWQSPLHF. The chain couples TRBV28 to TRBJ1-6; D not certain. The CDR3 contains 13 residues. Trimming left V 6 bases short and J 10 bases short, with 13 bases between. Germline V gives CDR1 MDHEN, CDR2 SYDVKM.

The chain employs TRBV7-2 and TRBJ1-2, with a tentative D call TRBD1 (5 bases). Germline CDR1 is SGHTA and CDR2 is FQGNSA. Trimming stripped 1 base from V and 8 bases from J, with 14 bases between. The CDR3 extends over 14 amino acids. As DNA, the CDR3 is TGTGCCAGCAGCTTAGACCAAGGGGTACGGGGCTACACCTTC. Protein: CASSLDQGVRGYTF. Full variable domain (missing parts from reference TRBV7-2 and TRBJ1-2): GAGVSQSPSNKVTEKGKDVELRCDPISGHTALYWYRQSLGQGLEFLIYFQGNSAPDKSGLPSDRFSAERTGGSVSTLTIQRTQQEDSAVYLCASSLDQGVRGYTFGSGTRLTVV.

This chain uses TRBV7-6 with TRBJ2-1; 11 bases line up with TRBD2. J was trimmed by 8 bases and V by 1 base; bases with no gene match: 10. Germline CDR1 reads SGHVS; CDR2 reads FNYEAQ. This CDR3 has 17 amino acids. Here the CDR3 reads CASSLGASGGFGDEQFF. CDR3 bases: TGTGCCAGCAGCTTAGGTGCTAGCGGGGGGTTTGGGGATGAGCAGTTCTTC. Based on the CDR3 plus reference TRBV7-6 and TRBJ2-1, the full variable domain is GAGVSQSPRYKVTKRGQDVALRCDPISGHVSLYWYRQALGQGPEFLTYFNYEAQQDKSGLPNDRFSAERPEGSISTLTIQRTEQRDSAMYRCASSLGASGGFGDEQFFGPGTRLTVL.

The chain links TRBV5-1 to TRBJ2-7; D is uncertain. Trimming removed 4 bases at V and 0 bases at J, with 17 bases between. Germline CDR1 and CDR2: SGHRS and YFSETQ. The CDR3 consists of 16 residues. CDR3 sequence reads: CASSPWTGSGSYEQYF. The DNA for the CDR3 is TGCGCCAGCAGCCCTTGGACGGGTTCCGGCTCCTACGAGCAGTACTTC.

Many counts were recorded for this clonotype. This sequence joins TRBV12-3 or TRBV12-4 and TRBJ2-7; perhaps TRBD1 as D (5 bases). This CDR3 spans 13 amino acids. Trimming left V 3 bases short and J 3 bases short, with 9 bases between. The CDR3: CASSFKGLYEQYF. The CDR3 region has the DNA TGTGCCAGCAGTTTTAAGGGGCTCTACGAGCAGTACTTC.

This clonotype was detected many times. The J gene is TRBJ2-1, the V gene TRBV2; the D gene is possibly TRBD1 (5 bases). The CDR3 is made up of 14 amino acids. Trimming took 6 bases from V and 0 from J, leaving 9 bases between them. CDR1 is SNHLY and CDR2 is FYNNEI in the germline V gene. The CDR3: CASRRQSSYNEQFF. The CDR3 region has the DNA TGTGCCAGCAGGCGACAGAGCTCCTACAATGAGCAGTTCTTC.

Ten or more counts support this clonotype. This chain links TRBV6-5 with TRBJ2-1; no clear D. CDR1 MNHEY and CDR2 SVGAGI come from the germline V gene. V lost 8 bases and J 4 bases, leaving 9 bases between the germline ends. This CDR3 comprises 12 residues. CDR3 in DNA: TGTGCCAGCGCCAGCCTATACAATGAGCAGTTCTTC. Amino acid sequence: CASASLYNEQFF.

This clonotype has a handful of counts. This chain's CDR3 is CASSLAWVEGYTF. The CDR3 DNA is TGTGCCAGCAGCTTAGCTTGGGTGGAGGGCTACACCTTC. The rearrangement uses TRBV7-2 and TRBJ1-2; D call uncertain. The germline CDR1 and CDR2 sequences are SGHTA and FQGNSA. The CDR3 consists of 13 residues. Between the trimmed V and J ends, which lost 0 bases and 8 bases, there was a span of 10 bases.

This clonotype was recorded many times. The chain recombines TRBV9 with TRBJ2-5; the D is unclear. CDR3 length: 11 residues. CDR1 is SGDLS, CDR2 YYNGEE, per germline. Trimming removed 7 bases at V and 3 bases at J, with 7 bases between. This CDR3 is CASSAEETQYF. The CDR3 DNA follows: TGTGCCAGCTCAGCAGAAGAGACCCAGTACTTC.

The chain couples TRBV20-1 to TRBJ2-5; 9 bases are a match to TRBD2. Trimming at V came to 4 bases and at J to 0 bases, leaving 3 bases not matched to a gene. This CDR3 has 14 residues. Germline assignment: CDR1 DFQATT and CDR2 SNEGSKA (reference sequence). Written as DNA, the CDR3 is TGCAGTGCTAAGGCGGGGGGGTACCAAGAGACCCAGTACTTC. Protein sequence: CSAKAGGYQETQYF.